Listed below are T cell receptor beta chains from one sample, sequenced in a study of control samples from healthy donors and cancer patients. The data were produced by immunoSEQ multiplex PCR, yet TCRdb's version contains in-frame clones alone and is incomplete. The table has approximately 170,000 clones, approximately 90% seen once. Sequenced sample: blood. These receptors all stem from a woman younger than 45 in good health. CDR3s include the opening cysteine and the closing phenylalanine or tryptophan. The D gene is left open where the match is weak. Size is stated for part of the rows, as once, few or many counts, or as a class when the clone is expanded.

D gene,clone size,J gene,V gene,CDR3 protein,CDR3 DNA
NA,NA,TRBJ1-5,TRBV28,CASREYSNQPQHF,TGTGCCAGCAGGGAGTATAGCAATCAGCCCCAGCATTTT
NA,few,TRBJ1-5,TRBV19,CASSTQGNNQPQHF,TGTGCCAGTAGTACCCAGGGGAATAATCAGCCCCAGCATTTT
NA,NA,TRBJ2-2,TRBV5-6,CASSLAASNTGELFF,TGTGCCAGCAGCTTAGCTGCCTCGAACACCGGGGAGCTGTTTTTT
TRBD1,NA,TRBJ1-1,TRBV30,CAWSNPSGGFTEAFF,TGTGCCTGGAGCAATCCCTCAGGGGGCTTCACTGAAGCTTTCTTT
NA,NA,TRBJ2-1,TRBV11-2,CASSLTMGRAYNEQFF,TGTGCCAGCAGCTTAACGATGGGGCGGGCCTACAATGAGCAGTTCTTC
NA,NA,TRBJ1-6,TRBV28,CGHRNSPLHF,TGTGGCCACAGAAATTCACCCCTCCACTTT
NA,NA,TRBJ2-2,TRBV7-3,CASSYTGFDTGELFF,TGTGCCAGCAGTTACACAGGGTTCGACACCGGGGAGCTGTTTTTT
NA,NA,TRBJ2-5,TRBV21-1,CASSKKGARIAGTQYF,TGTGCCAGCAGCAAAAAGGGGGCCCGGATAGCGGGGACCCAGTACTTC
NA,NA,TRBJ1-2,TRBV27,CASSSTGFYGYTF,TGTGCCAGCAGTTCCACAGGGTTCTATGGCTACACCTTC
TRBD2,NA,TRBJ2-7,TRBV2,CASNPSGGSYEQYF,TGTGCCAGCAACCCTAGCGGGGGCTCCTACGAGCAGTACTTC
NA,NA,TRBJ1-5,TRBV6-6,CASSYFTGSNQPQHF,TGTGCCAGCAGTTACTTCACGGGTAGCAATCAGCCCCAGCATTTT
TRBD2,NA,TRBJ2-7,TRBV4-2,CASSQESSGRPEQYF,TGTGCCAGCAGCCAAGAATCGAGCGGGAGACCCGAGCAGTACTTC
NA,NA,TRBJ1-5,TRBV9,CASSEGVGAQPQHF,TGTGCCAGCAGCGAGGGCGTCGGTGCCCAGCCCCAGCATTTT
NA,NA,TRBJ2-5,TRBV18,CASSPPAAVQETQYF,TGTGCCAGCTCACCACCGGCTGCGGTCCAAGAGACCCAGTACTTC
NA,NA,TRBJ2-5,TRBV5-8,CASSPAGETQYF,TGTGCCAGCAGCCCAGCGGGAGAGACCCAGTACTTC
NA,NA,TRBJ1-2,TRBV20-1,CSAGRDYGYTF,TGCAGTGCGGGCAGGGACTATGGCTACACCTTC
TRBD2,NA,TRBJ2-3,TRBV28,CASSYVSGRSTDTQYF,TGTGCCAGCAGTTATGTTAGCGGGAGATCGACAGATACGCAGTATTTT
NA,NA,TRBJ1-3,TRBV4-3,CASSLSAGLGNTIYF,TGCGCCAGCAGCCTCTCGGCAGGCCTTGGAAACACCATATATTTT
TRBD2,NA,TRBJ2-1,TRBV7-9,CASSPSGGYNEQFF,TGTGCCAGCAGCCCTAGCGGGGGGTACAATGAGCAGTTCTTC
TRBD2,NA,TRBJ2-1,TRBV19,CASSTPGEREAGNEQFF,TGTGCCAGTAGTACCCCCGGGGAGCGGGAGGCCGGCAATGAGCAGTTCTTC
TRBD1,once,TRBJ2-1,TRBV30,CAWSEEVGGAHNEQFF,TGTGCCTGGAGTGAGGAGGTAGGGGGCGCCCACAATGAGCAGTTCTTC
NA,NA,TRBJ1-1,TRBV14,CASSQLPRGNTEAFF,TGTGCCAGCAGCCAACTCCCCCGGGGAAACACTGAAGCTTTCTTT
NA,NA,TRBJ2-1,TRBV10-1,CASSEGHKPYNEQFF,TGCGCCAGCAGTGAGGGACACAAACCGTACAATGAGCAGTTCTTC
NA,NA,TRBJ2-3,TRBV6-5,CASVPKPLDDTQYF,TGTGCCAGCGTCCCTAAACCCCTAGACGATACGCAGTATTTT
NA,NA,TRBJ1-3,TRBV18,CASSPRLGNTIYF,TGTGCCAGCTCACCGCGTCTGGGTAACACCATATATTTT
TRBD2,NA,TRBJ2-1,TRBV5-1,CASSLPAGVDEQFF,TGCGCCAGCAGCTTACCAGCGGGAGTGGATGAGCAGTTCTTC
TRBD1,NA,TRBJ1-3,TRBV5-6,CASSFYRGRGNTIYF,TGTGCCAGCAGCTTCTACAGGGGGCGAGGAAACACCATATATTTT
NA,NA,TRBJ2-1,TRBV10-3,CAIRQGSEQFF,TGTGCCATCAGGCAGGGTAGTGAGCAGTTCTTC
NA,NA,TRBJ2-2,TRBV7-9,CASSLLTRLNTGELFF,TGTGCCAGCAGCTTACTCACCAGGTTGAACACCGGGGAGCTGTTTTTT
TRBD2,NA,TRBJ2-5,TRBV9,CASSVGSSGSVETQYF,TGTGCCAGCAGCGTAGGTTCTAGCGGCTCGGTAGAGACCCAGTACTTC
TRBD2,once,TRBJ2-5,TRBV4-1,CASSQVRTSEETQYF,TGCGCCAGCAGCCAAGTTCGGACTAGCGAAGAGACCCAGTACTTC
NA,NA,TRBJ2-3,TRBV6-4,CASRERETTDTQYF,TGTGCCAGCAGAGAGAGGGAGACGACAGATACGCAGTATTTT
NA,NA,TRBJ1-1,TRBV6-5,CASKGLTTMNTEAFF,TGTGCCAGCAAGGGGCTGACGACCATGAACACTGAAGCTTTCTTT